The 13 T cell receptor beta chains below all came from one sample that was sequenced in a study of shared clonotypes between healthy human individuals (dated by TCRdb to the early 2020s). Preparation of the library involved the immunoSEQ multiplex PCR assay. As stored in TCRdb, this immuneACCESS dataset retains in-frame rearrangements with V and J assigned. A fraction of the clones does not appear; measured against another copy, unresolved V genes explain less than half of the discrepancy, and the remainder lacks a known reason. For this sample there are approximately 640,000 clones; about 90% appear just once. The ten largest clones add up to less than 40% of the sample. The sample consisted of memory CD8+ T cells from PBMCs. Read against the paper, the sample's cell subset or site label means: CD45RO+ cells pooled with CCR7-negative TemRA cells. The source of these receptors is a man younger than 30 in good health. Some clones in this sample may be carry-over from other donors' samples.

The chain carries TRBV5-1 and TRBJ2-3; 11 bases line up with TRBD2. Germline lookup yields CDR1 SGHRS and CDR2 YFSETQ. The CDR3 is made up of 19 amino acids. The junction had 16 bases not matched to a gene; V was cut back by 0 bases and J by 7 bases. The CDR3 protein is CASSLGEVTLAGDWNTQYF. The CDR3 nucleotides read TGCGCCAGCAGCTTGGGGGAGGTAACACTAGCGGGAGATTGGAATACGCAGTATTTT.

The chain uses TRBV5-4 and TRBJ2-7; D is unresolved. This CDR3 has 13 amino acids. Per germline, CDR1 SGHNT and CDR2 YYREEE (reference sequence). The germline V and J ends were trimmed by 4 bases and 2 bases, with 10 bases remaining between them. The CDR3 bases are TGTGCCAGCAGCGCCTACCGGACCTACGAGCAGTACTTC. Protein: CASSAYRTYEQYF.

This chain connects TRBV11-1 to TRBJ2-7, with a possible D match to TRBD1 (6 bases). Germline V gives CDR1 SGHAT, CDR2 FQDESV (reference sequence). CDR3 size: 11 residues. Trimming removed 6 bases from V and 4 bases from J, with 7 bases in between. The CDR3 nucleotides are TGTGCCAGCAGGACAGGATACGAGCAGTACTTC. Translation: CASRTGYEQYF.

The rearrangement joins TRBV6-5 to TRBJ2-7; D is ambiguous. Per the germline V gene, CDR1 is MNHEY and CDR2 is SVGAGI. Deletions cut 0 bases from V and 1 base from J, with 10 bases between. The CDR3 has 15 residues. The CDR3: CASSYSQYGSYEQYF. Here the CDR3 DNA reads TGTGCCAGCAGTTACTCTCAGTACGGATCCTACGAGCAGTACTTC.

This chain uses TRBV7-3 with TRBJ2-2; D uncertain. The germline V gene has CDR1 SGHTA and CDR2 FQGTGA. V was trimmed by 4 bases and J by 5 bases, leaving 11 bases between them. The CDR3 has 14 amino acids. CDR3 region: CASSYETGTGELFF. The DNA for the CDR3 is TGTGCCAGCAGCTACGAAACTGGGACCGGGGAGCTGTTTTTT.

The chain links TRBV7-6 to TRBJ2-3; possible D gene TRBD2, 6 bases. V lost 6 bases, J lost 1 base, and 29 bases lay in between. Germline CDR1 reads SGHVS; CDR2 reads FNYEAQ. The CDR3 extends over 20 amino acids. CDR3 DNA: TGTGCCAGCAGTACTGAGGGCCGCGGGATCAATCCGGGGGGCACAGATACGCAGTATTTT. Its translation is CASSTEGRGINPGGTDTQYF.

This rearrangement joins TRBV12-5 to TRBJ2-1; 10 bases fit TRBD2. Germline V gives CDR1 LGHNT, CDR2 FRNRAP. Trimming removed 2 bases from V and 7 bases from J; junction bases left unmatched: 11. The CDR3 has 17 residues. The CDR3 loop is CASGLLRPGLALNEQFF. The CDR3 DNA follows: TGTGCTAGTGGTTTGTTACGCCCGGGACTAGCGCTTAATGAGCAGTTCTTC.

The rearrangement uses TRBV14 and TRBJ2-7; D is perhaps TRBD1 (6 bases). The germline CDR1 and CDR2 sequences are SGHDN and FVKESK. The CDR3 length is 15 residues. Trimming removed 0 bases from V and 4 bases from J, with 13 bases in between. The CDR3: CASSQELGGLYEQYF. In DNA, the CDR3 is TGTGCCAGCAGCCAAGAACTAGGGGGTCTTTACGAGCAGTACTTC.

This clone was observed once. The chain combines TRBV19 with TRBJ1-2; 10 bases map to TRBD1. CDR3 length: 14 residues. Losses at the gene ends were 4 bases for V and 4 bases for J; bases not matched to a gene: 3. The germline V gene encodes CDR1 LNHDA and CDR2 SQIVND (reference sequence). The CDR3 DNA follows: TGTGCCAGTAGTACGGACAGGGGGGGCTATGGCTACACCTTC. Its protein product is CASSTDRGGYGYTF.

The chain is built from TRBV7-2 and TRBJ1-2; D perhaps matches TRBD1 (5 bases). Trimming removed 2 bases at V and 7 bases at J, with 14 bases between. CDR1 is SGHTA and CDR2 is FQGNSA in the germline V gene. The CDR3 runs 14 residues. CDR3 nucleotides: TGTGCCAGCAGCTTAATCCGGGGACCGGGTGGCTACACCTTC. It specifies CASSLIRGPGGYTF.

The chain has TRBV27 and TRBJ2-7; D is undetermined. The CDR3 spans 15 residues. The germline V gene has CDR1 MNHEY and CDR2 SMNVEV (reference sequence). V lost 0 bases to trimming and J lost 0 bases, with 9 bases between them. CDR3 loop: CASSLSGGFSYEQYF. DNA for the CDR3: TGTGCCAGCAGTTTATCTGGCGGATTCTCCTACGAGCAGTACTTC.

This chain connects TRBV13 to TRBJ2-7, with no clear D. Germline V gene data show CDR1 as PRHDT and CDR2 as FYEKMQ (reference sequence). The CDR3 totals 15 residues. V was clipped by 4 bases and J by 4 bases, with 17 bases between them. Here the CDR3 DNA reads TGTGCCAGCAGCTCCGACTCCCTTAAATTATACGAGCAGTACTTC. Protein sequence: CASSSDSLKLYEQYF.

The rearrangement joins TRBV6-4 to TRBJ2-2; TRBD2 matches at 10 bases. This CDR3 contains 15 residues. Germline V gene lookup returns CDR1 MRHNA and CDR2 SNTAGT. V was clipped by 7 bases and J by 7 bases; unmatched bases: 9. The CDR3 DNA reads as TGTGCCAGCAACAAAAGGGTAGCGGGAGGCGGGGAGCTGTTTTTT. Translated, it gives CASNKRVAGGGELFF.